The 14 T cell receptor beta chains in this list originate from one sample, sequenced in a study of regulatory T cells in long-lasting Graves disease. Described time point: persistent/refractory GD, antithyroid drugs over 5 years with positive TRAb. From RNA extracted from PBMCs, the TCR library was made. To make TCR beta libraries, researchers used iRepertoire HTBI primers and Arm-PCR of CDR3 regions. MiXCR, run by TCRdb on the multiplex PCR reads, gives a single entry per CDR3 protein. The data contain 400,000 to 600,000 distinct CDR3 sequences, 20% to 25% of them seen just once; the ten biggest clones take up over 6%. The sequencing used peripheral blood mononuclear cells (PBMCs), collected when the disease was refractory, from a patient treated with antithyroid drugs. The receptor set was obtained from a female donor with Graves disease.

The rearrangement uses TRBV29-1 and TRBJ2-5; 8 bases are shared with TRBD2. V trimming: 6 bases; J trimming: 7 bases; junction bases outside the gene matches: 4. Germline V lookup: CDR1 SQVTM, CDR2 ANQGSEA. CDR3 length: 11 amino acids. In DNA form, the CDR3 reads TGCAGCGTCCCTGCGGGGGGGACCCAGTACTTC. Translated, it gives CSVPAGGTQYF.

This clonotype was counted ten times or more. This rearrangement joins TRBV28 to TRBJ2-2; D unresolved. V was trimmed by 8 bases and J by 3 bases, leaving 13 bases between them. Per the germline V gene, CDR1 is MDHEN and CDR2 is SYDVKM. CDR3 length equals 14 residues. Here the CDR3 reads CASLRHRDTGELFF. The CDR3 DNA follows: TGTGCCAGCCTGAGGCACCGGGACACCGGGGAGCTGTTTTTT.

This clonotype was counted ten times or more. The rearrangement links TRBV7-2 to TRBJ1-2; 7 nucleotides match TRBD1. This CDR3 comprises 15 residues. V shed 1 base, J shed 7 bases, and the junction held 9 bases outside the gene matches. CDR1 and CDR2 (germline): SGHTA, FQGNSA. CDR3 region: CASSLGATGDGGYTF. The CDR3 nucleotides read TGTGCCAGCAGCTTAGGGGCTACAGGGGATGGTGGCTACACCTTC.

This clonotype has a count of ten or more. The chain employs TRBV29-1 and TRBJ2-7; D is perhaps TRBD2 (6 bases). V lost 7 bases to trimming and J lost 2 bases, with 15 bases between them. The CDR3 sequence is 13 residues long. From germline, CDR1 is SQVTM and CDR2 ANQGSEA. CDR3 DNA: TGCAGCGCCACCGATAGCGGAGCCTACGAGCAGTACTTC. Translation: CSATDSGAYEQYF.

The chain has TRBV4-3 and TRBJ1-1; 7 positions match TRBD1. The CDR3 has 16 residues. Trimming removed 4 bases from V and 1 base from J; junction bases left unmatched: 9. Germline V gene data show CDR1 as LGHNA and CDR2 as YSLEER. In DNA, the CDR3 is TGCGCCAGCAGCCCAGATGTAGGGGGCGCGAACACTGAAGCTTTCTTT. Translation gives CASSPDVGGANTEAFF.

The J gene is TRBJ2-4, the V gene TRBV6-5; TRBD2 matches at 7 bases. Per germline, CDR1 MNHEY and CDR2 SVGAGI. CDR3 length: 16 residues. V trimming: 0 bases; J trimming: 8 bases; junction bases outside the gene matches: 10. CDR3 amino acids: CASSYSSAGGDYIQYF. Written as DNA, the CDR3 is TGTGCCAGCAGTTACTCGAGTGCTGGGGGGGATTACATTCAGTACTTC.

Points on this clonotype: A read error is possible here, since a much larger clone lies one base away. The chain employs TRBV3-1 and TRBJ1-4; D is unclear. The V gene's germline CDR1 is LGHDT and CDR2 YNNKEL (reference sequence). The CDR3 runs to 14 residues. CDR3 residues: CPSSQGRLSEKLFF. The CDR3 bases are TGTCCCAGCAGCCAAGGTCGACTGTCGGAAAAACTGTTTTTT.

This clonotype was counted many times. This rearrangement joins TRBV24-1 to TRBJ2-5; the D gene is possibly TRBD1 (5 bases). The germline V and J ends were trimmed by 0 bases and 2 bases, with 6 bases remaining between them. CDR1 and CDR2 (germline): KGHDR, SFDVKD. This CDR3 has 14 amino acids. CDR3 nucleotides: TGTGCCACCAGTGATTTGGACAGACAAGAGACCCAGTACTTC. Protein: CATSDLDRQETQYF.

This clonotype was counted between two and nine times. The chain has TRBV30 and TRBJ1-1, with TRBD1 identical over 7 bases. This CDR3 is 16 amino acids long. With 4 bases clipped from V and 0 bases from J, the junction kept 11 bases outside the gene matches. The germline CDR1 and CDR2 sequences are GTSNPN and SVGIG (reference sequence). CDR3 DNA sequence: TGTGCCTGGAAATCAGACAGGGTAGGGATGAACACTGAAGCTTTCTTT. It is translated as CAWKSDRVGMNTEAFF.

The rearrangement uses TRBV5-5 and TRBJ2-5, with D hard to call. Trimming pared 2 bases from V and 2 bases from J, leaving 13 bases between. Germline CDR1 and CDR2: SGHKS and YYEKEE (reference sequence). This CDR3 has 15 amino acids. The CDR3, as DNA: TGTGCCAGCAGCTTAATTTACCTAGGGCAAGAGACCCAGTACTTC. Amino acids: CASSLIYLGQETQYF. Combining the CDR3 with reference TRBV5-5 and TRBJ2-5 gives the whole variable domain DAGVTQSPTHLIKTRGQQVTLRCSPISGHKSVSWYQQVLGQGPQFIFQYYEKEERGRGNFPDRFSARQFPNYSSELNVNALLLGDSALYLCASSLIYLGQETQYFGPGTRLLVL.

This clonotype came up a few times. This chain uses TRBV28 with TRBJ2-7; 8 bases are shared with TRBD1. Germline V gene data show CDR1 as MDHEN and CDR2 as SYDVKM. The CDR3 runs 14 residues. V lost 3 bases and J lost 3; bases outside the gene matches: 4. For the CDR3, the DNA is TGTGCCAGCAGTTTCCAGGACAGGGTCTACGAGCAGTACTTC. Its translation: CASSFQDRVYEQYF. The full variable domain, completed using reference TRBV28 and TRBJ2-7, is DVKVTQSSRYLVKRTGEKVFLECVQDMDHENMFWYRQDPGLGLRLIYFSYDVKMKEKGDIPEGYSVSREKKERFSLILESASTNQTSMYLCASSFQDRVYEQYFGPGTRLTVT.

This chain joins TRBV5-6 and TRBJ2-7; 7 bases align to TRBD1. The CDR3 is made up of 14 amino acids. With V trimmed by 4 bases and J by 2 bases, 6 bases remained unmatched. Per the germline V gene, CDR1 is SGHDT and CDR2 is YYEEEE. Here the CDR3 reads CASSPQTGAYEQYF. The CDR3 region has the DNA TGTGCCAGCAGCCCCCAAACAGGGGCCTACGAGCAGTACTTC.

About this clonotype itself: This may arise from a read error, as a much more abundant clone is one base away. This rearrangement joins TRBV6-1 to TRBJ2-2; 8 nucleotides match TRBD2. Germline assignment: CDR1 MNHNS and CDR2 SASEGT. This CDR3 has 16 residues. The ends lost 6 bases at V and 8 bases at J; junction bases unmatched: 14. The CDR3 DNA reads TGTGCCAGCAGGAGGTCCGGCAGCGGGAGAATGGGGGAGCTGTTTTTT. This codes for CASRRSGSGRMGELFF.

This clonotype turned up a few times. The CDR3 DNA is TGTGCCAGCAGTTACGGGGTGAGCAGGGGAGTCCGAGAGACCCAGTACTTC. It yields the protein CASSYGVSRGVRETQYF. The V and J genes are TRBV12-3 or TRBV12-4 and TRBJ2-5, with a tentative D call TRBD1 (6 bases). The CDR3 length is 17 residues. The V and J ends lost 4 bases and 4 bases respectively, with 22 bases between them.